This entry lists 17 T cell receptor beta chains sequenced from one sample in a study of blood T cell repertoires in COVID-19. Generated by immunoSEQ multiplex PCR, the TCRdb table keeps only in-frame clones and is missing some. Among approximately 89,000 clones listed, about 82% were seen once. Sequenced material: peripheral blood. Receptors originate from a woman in her seventies with active or convalescent COVID-19.

V and J are TRBV5-1 and TRBJ1-4; possible D gene TRBD1, 6 bases. Trimming took 0 bases from V and 10 from J, leaving 13 bases between them. Looked up from germline, CDR1 is SGHRS and CDR2 is YFSETQ. The CDR3 consists of 14 residues. The CDR3 sequence is CASSLAEQGGKLFF. DNA of the CDR3: TGCGCCAGCAGCTTGGCAGAGCAAGGGGGAAAACTGTTTTTT.

The rearrangement joins TRBV19 to TRBJ1-2; the D gene is possibly TRBD1 (6 bases). Germline assignment: CDR1 LNHDA and CDR2 SQIVND (reference sequence). The CDR3 contains 17 residues. V dropped 3 bases and J dropped 5 bases, with 22 bases sitting between them. In DNA, the CDR3 is TGTGCCAGTAGTATCCCTACCCCCGGGGGGCTTGGATATGGCTACACCTTC. It specifies CASSIPTPGGLGYGYTF. Full variable domain (outside the CDR3, taken from reference TRBV19 and TRBJ1-2): DGGITQSPKYLFRKEGQNVTLSCEQNLNHDAMYWYRQDPGQGLRLIYYSQIVNDFQKGDIAEGYSVSREKKESFPLTVTSAQKNPTAFYLCASSIPTPGGLGYGYTFGSGTRLTVV.

The chain links TRBV9 to TRBJ2-1, with 13 bases fitting TRBD2. The germline CDR1 and CDR2 sequences are SGDLS and YYNGEE. This CDR3 has 20 residues. The V gene end was trimmed by 4 bases and the J gene end by 0 bases; junction bases not matched to a gene: 13. The CDR3 is CASSIPGTSGVTSSYNEQFF. Written as DNA, the CDR3 is TGTGCCAGCAGCATTCCCGGGACTAGCGGGGTCACTAGCTCCTACAATGAGCAGTTCTTC.

This rearrangement joins TRBV5-1 to TRBJ2-3, with TRBD2 identical over 8 bases. This CDR3 has 17 amino acids. Germline CDR1 and CDR2: SGHRS and YFSETQ. Trimming took 3 bases from V and 0 from J; bases not matched to a gene: 9. The CDR3 DNA reads as TGCGCCAGCAGCTCCCGGGTTCTAGCGGGTAGCACAGATACGCAGTATTTT. It encodes CASSSRVLAGSTDTQYF.

V and J are TRBV5-1 and TRBJ1-1, with D maybe TRBD1 (5 bases). Germline V CDR1 and CDR2: SGHRS, YFSETQ. The ends were cut back, 4 bases at V and 6 bases at J, with 13 bases in the middle. This CDR3 spans 13 amino acids. This CDR3 is CASSPGREAEAFF. Written as DNA, the CDR3 is TGCGCCAGCAGCCCGGGCAGGGAGGCTGAAGCTTTCTTT. Complete variable domain (other parts from reference TRBV5-1 and TRBJ1-1): KAGVTQTPRYLIKTRGQQVTLSCSPISGHRSVSWYQQTPGQGLQFLFEYFSETQRNKGNFPGRFSGRQFSNSRSEMNVSTLELGDSALYLCASSPGREAEAFFGQGTRLTVV.

This clone was observed a single time. The chain carries TRBV28 and TRBJ1-2; D unresolved. In germline, CDR1 is MDHEN, CDR2 SYDVKM. This CDR3 comprises 12 residues. Trimming removed 5 bases from V and 7 bases from J, with 11 bases in between. The CDR3 region is CASSPRGIGYTF. In DNA, the CDR3 is TGTGCCAGCAGTCCTCGGGGAATTGGCTACACCTTC.

The chain uses TRBV7-2 and TRBJ2-1; TRBD2 agrees at 8 bases. CDR3 size: 17 residues. Germline V lookup: CDR1 SGHTA, CDR2 FQGNSA. Germline trimming cut 6 bases from V and 2 bases from J; bases unmatched to any gene: 12. The chain's CDR3 is CASSRTLGGGTYNEQFF. The CDR3 DNA sequence: TGTGCCAGCAGTCGCACCCTCGGGGGGGGAACCTACAATGAGCAGTTCTTC.

The rearrangement joins TRBV24-1 to TRBJ2-2; 8 positions match TRBD1. With V trimmed by 2 bases and J by 5 bases, 6 bases remained unmatched. The CDR3 is 16 amino acids. Germline CDR1 reads KGHDR; CDR2 reads SFDVKD. CDR3 nucleotide sequence: TGTGCCACCAGTGATTCCGGGACAGGAATTACCGGGGAGCTGTTTTTT. Translating gives CATSDSGTGITGELFF.

CDR3 amino acids: CASSAPGSSGYTF. In DNA form, the CDR3 reads TGTGCCAGCAGCGCGCCAGGATCTTCTGGCTACACCTTC. V gene TRBV5-4 combines with J gene TRBJ1-2; D is ambiguous. Per the germline V gene, CDR1 is SGHNT and CDR2 is YYREEE (reference sequence). V lost 4 bases and J lost 7, with 14 bases in between. CDR3 length: 13 residues. Filled out from reference TRBV5-4 and TRBJ1-2, the complete variable domain reads ETGVTQSPTHLIKTRGQQVTLRCSSQSGHNTVSWYQQALGQGPQFIFQYYREEENGRGNFPPRFSGLQFPNYSSELNVNALELDDSALYLCASSAPGSSGYTFGSGTRLTVV.

V and J are TRBV6-5 and TRBJ1-1, with 9 bases identical to TRBD1. The CDR3 covers 14 residues. V lost 2 bases to trimming and J lost 7 bases; unmatched junction nucleotides: 5. Germline V gene sequence: CDR1 MNHEY, CDR2 SVGAGI. CDR3 amino acids: CASSYRTGADEAFF. The DNA for the CDR3 is TGTGCCAGCAGTTACCGGACAGGGGCGGATGAAGCTTTCTTT.

The rearrangement uses TRBV6-2 or TRBV6-3 and TRBJ2-7, with D tentatively TRBD2 (5 bases). CDR3 length: 14 residues. Germline CDR1 is MNHEY and CDR2 is SVGEGT. Trimming took 3 bases from V and 2 from J, leaving 11 bases between them. Here the CDR3 DNA reads TGTGCCAGCAGTTATTTCGGGATCACCTACGAGCAGTACTTC. Translation gives CASSYFGITYEQYF.

The chain has TRBV6-6 and TRBJ2-7; 7 nucleotides match TRBD1. Trimming at V came to 2 bases and at J to 11 bases, leaving 12 bases not matched to a gene. This CDR3 comprises 14 residues. Germline CDR1 and CDR2: MNHNY and SVGAGI (reference sequence). The CDR3 here is CASSYGDSGLREYF. The CDR3 DNA follows: TGTGCCAGCAGTTACGGGGACAGCGGACTTCGAGAGTACTTC.

The V call is TRBV5-1, the J call TRBJ1-1; 8 bases map to TRBD1. The CDR3 extends over 16 amino acids. The germline V gene encodes CDR1 SGHRS and CDR2 YFSETQ. The ends lost 4 bases at V and 1 base at J; junction bases unmatched: 9. This CDR3 is CASSEWDRSKNTEAFF. DNA for the CDR3: TGCGCCAGCAGCGAGTGGGACAGGTCAAAGAACACTGAAGCTTTCTTT.

This chain uses TRBV10-3 with TRBJ1-1; D may be TRBD1 (6 bases). The CDR3 consists of 14 residues. V was pared by 7 bases and J by 1 base, with 13 bases between. Germline-derived CDR1 and CDR2 are ENHRY and SYGVKD. This chain's CDR3 is CAINQQGPNTEAFF. The CDR3 DNA reads as TGTGCCATCAATCAACAGGGCCCGAACACTGAAGCTTTCTTT.

The CDR3 sequence is CASSPAFDRGSNQPQHF. As DNA, the CDR3 is TGTGCCAGCAGCCCGGCCTTCGACAGAGGTAGCAATCAGCCCCAGCATTTT. V and J are TRBV14 and TRBJ1-5; weak D call: TRBD1 (5 bases). Per germline, CDR1 SGHDN and CDR2 FVKESK. The V end was cut by 4 bases, the J end by 0 bases, with 16 bases between. The CDR3 spans 17 residues. The full variable domain, completed using reference TRBV14 and TRBJ1-5, is EAGVTQFPSHSVIEKGQTVTLRCDPISGHDNLYWYRRVMGKEIKFLLHFVKESKQDESGMPNNRFLAERTGGTYSTLKVQPAELEDSGVYFCASSPAFDRGSNQPQHFGDGTRLSIL.

The chain joins TRBV7-9 to TRBJ2-7, with 11 nucleotides matching TRBD2. The germline V gene has CDR1 SEHNR and CDR2 FQNEAQ (reference sequence). The CDR3 is 14 residues long. V gave up 5 bases and J gave up 6 bases; unmatched junction bases: 6. CDR3 protein: CASSLGTSGTEQYF. CDR3 coding DNA: TGTGCCAGCAGCCTCGGGACTAGCGGAACCGAGCAGTACTTC.

The V gene is TRBV15, the J gene TRBJ1-2; 11 nucleotides agree with TRBD1. This CDR3 region has 14 residues. Germline trimming cut 4 bases from V and 7 bases from J; bases unmatched to any gene: 5. Looked up from germline, CDR1 is LNHNV and CDR2 is YYDKDF (reference sequence). The CDR3 loop is CATSKTGTGGGYTF. CDR3 bases: TGTGCCACCAGCAAAACCGGGACAGGGGGTGGCTACACCTTC.